The 16 T cell receptor beta chains listed next were all sequenced from one sample in a study of CD8+ T cells in alopecia areata. As the sequencing template, cDNA was produced by extracting RNA and reverse transcribing it. Clones were read by immunoSEQ multiplex PCR, and TCRdb kept only the in-frame ones, dropping some. This repertoire shows around 160,000 clones, more than 40% found once; its top ten account for about 6.4%. The sample taken for sequencing was CD4+ T cells sorted from blood. These TCRs come from a human donor with alopecia areata.

The rearrangement uses TRBV18 and TRBJ2-1, with 10 bases aligning to TRBD2. Germline CDR1 and CDR2: KGHSH and LQKENI. This CDR3 comprises 15 residues. With V trimmed by 4 bases and J by 4 bases, 4 bases remained unmatched. CDR3 loop: CASSLLAGRYNEQFF. The CDR3 DNA follows: TGTGCCAGCTCACTACTAGCGGGGAGATACAATGAGCAGTTCTTC.

The chain links TRBV19 to TRBJ2-3; possible D gene TRBD2, 5 bases. Trimming stripped 7 bases from V and 0 bases from J, with 14 bases between. This CDR3 spans 15 amino acids. Germline V gene sequence: CDR1 LNHDA, CDR2 SQIVND (reference sequence). The CDR3 bases are TGTGCCAGTACCCGAGAGGGTCCTAGCACAGATACGCAGTATTTT. It specifies CASTREGPSTDTQYF.

CDR3 region: CASSVPDRSQPQHF. CDR3 nucleotides: TGTGCCAGCAGTGTACCAGACAGGTCACAGCCCCAGCATTTT. This sequence joins TRBV28 and TRBJ1-5; a possible D gene is TRBD1 (6 bases). The germline V gene encodes CDR1 MDHEN and CDR2 SYDVKM. This CDR3 is built from 14 residues. V dropped 5 bases and J dropped 7 bases, with 15 bases sitting between them.

This chain connects TRBV7-3 to TRBJ2-1; D is unclear. Germline V gene lookup returns CDR1 SGHTA and CDR2 FQGTGA. V lost 2 bases and J lost 6, with 11 bases in between. This CDR3 region has 14 residues. The CDR3 region has the DNA TGTGCCAGCAGCTTAGTTAGTACCTCCAATGAGCAGTTCTTC. Amino acid sequence: CASSLVSTSNEQFF.

The chain employs TRBV28 and TRBJ2-7; no clear D. This CDR3 has 11 residues. The germline gives CDR1 MDHEN, CDR2 SYDVKM. Trimming left V 7 bases short and J 4 bases short, with 8 bases between. The CDR3 loop reads CASNWGYEQYF. CDR3 nucleotide sequence: TGTGCCAGCAATTGGGGTTACGAGCAGTACTTC. The full variable domain, its missing parts supplied by reference TRBV28 and TRBJ2-7, is DVKVTQSSRYLVKRTGEKVFLECVQDMDHENMFWYRQDPGLGLRLIYFSYDVKMKEKGDIPEGYSVSREKKERFSLILESASTNQTSMYLCASNWGYEQYFGPGTRLTVT.

The chain employs TRBV2 and TRBJ1-1, with D maybe TRBD1 (6 bases). The CDR3 contains 11 residues. V shed 3 bases and J shed 8 bases, with 7 bases lying between them. Germline CDR1 SNHLY, CDR2 FYNNEI. The CDR3 DNA reads as TGTGCCAGCAGTGACCAGGGGGAAGCTTTCTTT. Translated: CASSDQGEAFF. The complete variable domain, with remaining parts taken from reference TRBV2 and TRBJ1-1, reads EPEVTQTPSHQVTQMGQEVILRCVPISNHLYFYWYRQILGQKVEFLVSFYNNEISEKSEIFDDQFSVERPDGSNFTLKIRSTKLEDSAMYFCASSDQGEAFFGQGTRLTVV.

This clone was found a few times. This rearrangement joins TRBV28 to TRBJ2-6, with no clear D. This CDR3 has 15 residues. V lost 2 bases to trimming and J lost 3 bases, with 8 bases between them. From germline, CDR1 is MDHEN and CDR2 SYDVKM. The CDR3 protein is CASSLSWVGANVLTF. In DNA, the CDR3 is TGTGCCAGCAGTTTAAGTTGGGTTGGGGCCAACGTCCTGACTTTC.

The chain recombines TRBV18 with TRBJ2-7; the D gene is possibly TRBD2 (5 bases). The CDR3 is 14 amino acids. The V end was cut by 4 bases, the J end by 7 bases, with 17 bases between. Germline V gene lookup returns CDR1 KGHSH and CDR2 LQKENI. The CDR3 region is CASSRRGFLSEQYF. Written as DNA, the CDR3 is TGTGCCAGCTCACGCCGGGGTTTTCTTTCGGAGCAGTACTTC.

A single count supports this clone. This chain joins TRBV15 and TRBJ2-3; D is undetermined. The V gene lost 2 bases and the J gene lost 1 base, with 13 bases spanning the gap. Germline lookup yields CDR1 LNHNV and CDR2 YYDKDF (reference sequence). The length of the CDR3 is 16 residues. CDR3 loop: CATSRSVASGTDTQYF. The CDR3, as DNA: TGTGCCACCAGCAGAAGTGTGGCCAGCGGCACAGATACGCAGTATTTT.

V and J are TRBV5-8 and TRBJ1-5, with 9 bases aligning to TRBD1. Germline trimming cut 0 bases from V and 7 bases from J; bases unmatched to any gene: 5. CDR1 is SGHTS, CDR2 YDEGEE, per germline. The CDR3 length is 15 residues. CDR3 in amino acids: CASSLGTGEYQPQHF. The DNA for the CDR3 is TGTGCCAGCAGCTTGGGGACAGGGGAGTACCAGCCCCAGCATTTT.

This clone was seen more than once but under ten times. The genes are TRBV23-1 and TRBJ2-7; perhaps TRBD1 as D (6 bases). TRBV23-1 is an ORF, and what it does is uncertain. The CDR3 has 15 amino acids. The ends were cut back, 6 bases at V and 3 bases at J, with 18 bases in the middle. The DNA of the CDR3 is TGCGCCAGCAGCCAGGGGACGGTCGACCTCTACGAGCAGTACTTC. Translating gives CASSQGTVDLYEQYF.

V is TRBV6-6 and J is TRBJ2-1; 8 nucleotides match TRBD1. The CDR3 totals 16 residues. Germline values: CDR1 MNHNY, CDR2 SVGAGI (reference sequence). J gave up 7 bases and V 4 bases, and 12 bases lay outside the gene matches. The DNA of the CDR3 is TGTGCCAGCAGTTCCCAGGACAGGGCAGACTCGAATGAGCAGTTCTTC. Protein product: CASSSQDRADSNEQFF.

The V and J genes are TRBV5-6 and TRBJ1-5; 9 bases match TRBD1. V lost 4 bases to trimming and J lost 7 bases; unmatched junction nucleotides: 9. CDR3 size: 15 residues. CDR1 SGHDT and CDR2 YYEEEE come from the germline V gene. The CDR3, as DNA: TGTGCCAGCAGCCCTTGGGGACAGGGACTGCAGCCCCAGCATTTT. Translated, it gives CASSPWGQGLQPQHF.

This clone has just a few counts. V is TRBV7-9 and J is TRBJ2-3; D gene ambiguous. The CDR3 spans 12 residues. Germline CDR1 SEHNR, CDR2 FQNEAQ (reference sequence). V lost 5 bases, J lost 4 bases, and 7 bases lay in between. CDR3 DNA sequence: TGTGCCAGCAGCCCGCCGGCAGATACGCAGTATTTT. Its translation is CASSPPADTQYF.

In its sample, this clone was seen once. The rearrangement uses TRBV29-1 and TRBJ2-3; TRBD1 might be the D (6 bases). The ends were cut back, 4 bases at V and 3 bases at J, with 11 bases in the middle. Germline CDR1 is SQVTM and CDR2 is ANQGSEA. CDR3 length: 13 residues. This CDR3 is CSVGTVGTDTQYF. As DNA, the CDR3 is TGCAGCGTTGGGACAGTGGGTACAGATACGCAGTATTTT.

The chain uses TRBV5-6 and TRBJ2-5, with D possibly being TRBD1 (6 bases). V lost 0 bases, J lost 1 base, and 10 bases lay in between. Germline lookup yields CDR1 SGHDT and CDR2 YYEEEE. There are 15 residues in the CDR3. The CDR3 is CASSLAGTSQETQYF. CDR3 in DNA: TGTGCCAGCAGCTTGGCCGGGACATCCCAAGAGACCCAGTACTTC.